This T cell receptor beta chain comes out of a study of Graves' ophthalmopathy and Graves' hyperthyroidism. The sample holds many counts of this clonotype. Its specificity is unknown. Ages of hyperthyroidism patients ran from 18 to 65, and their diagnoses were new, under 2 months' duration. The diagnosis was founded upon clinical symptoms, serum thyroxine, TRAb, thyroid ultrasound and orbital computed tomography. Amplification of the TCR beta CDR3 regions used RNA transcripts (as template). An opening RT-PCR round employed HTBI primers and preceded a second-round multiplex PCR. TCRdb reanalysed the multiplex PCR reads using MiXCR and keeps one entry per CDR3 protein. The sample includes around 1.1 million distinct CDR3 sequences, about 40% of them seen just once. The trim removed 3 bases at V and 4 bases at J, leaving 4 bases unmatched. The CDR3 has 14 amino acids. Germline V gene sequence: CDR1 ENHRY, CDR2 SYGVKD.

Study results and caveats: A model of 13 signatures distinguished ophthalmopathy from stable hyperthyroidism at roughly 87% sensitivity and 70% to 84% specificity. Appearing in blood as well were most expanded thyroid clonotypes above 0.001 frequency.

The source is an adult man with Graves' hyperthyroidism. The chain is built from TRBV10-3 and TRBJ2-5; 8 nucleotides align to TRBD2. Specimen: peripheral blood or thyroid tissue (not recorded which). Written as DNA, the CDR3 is TGTGCCATCAGTGAAGGTACTAGCGGAGAGACCCAGTACTTC. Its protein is CAISEGTSGETQYF.